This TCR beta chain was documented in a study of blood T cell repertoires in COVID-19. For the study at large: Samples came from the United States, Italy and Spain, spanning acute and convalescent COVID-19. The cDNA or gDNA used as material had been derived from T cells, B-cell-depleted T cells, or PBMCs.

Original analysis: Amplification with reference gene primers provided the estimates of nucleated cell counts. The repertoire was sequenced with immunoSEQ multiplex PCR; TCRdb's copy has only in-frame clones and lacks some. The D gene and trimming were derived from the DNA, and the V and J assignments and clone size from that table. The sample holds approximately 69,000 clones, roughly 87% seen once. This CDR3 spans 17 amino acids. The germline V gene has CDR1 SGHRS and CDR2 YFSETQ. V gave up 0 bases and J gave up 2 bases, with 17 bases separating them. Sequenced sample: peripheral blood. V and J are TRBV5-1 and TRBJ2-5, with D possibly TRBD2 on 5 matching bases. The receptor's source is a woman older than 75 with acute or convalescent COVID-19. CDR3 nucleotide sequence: TGCGCCAGCAGCTTGGTGGGAAATCGGCGGACTCAAGAGACCCAGTACTTC. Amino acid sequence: CASSLVGNRRTQETQYF. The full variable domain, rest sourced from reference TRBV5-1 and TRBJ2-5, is KAGVTQTPRYLIKTRGQQVTLSCSPISGHRSVSWYQQTPGQGLQFLFEYFSETQRNKGNFPGRFSGRQFSNSRSEMNVSTLELGDSALYLCASSLVGNRRTQETQYFGPGTRLLVL.